Listed below are T cell receptor beta chains from one sample, sequenced in a study of blood T cell repertoires in COVID-19. The data were produced by immunoSEQ multiplex PCR, yet TCRdb's version contains in-frame clones alone and is incomplete. The table has hundreds of thousands of clones, roughly 84% seen once. The sequenced material came from PBMCs or T cells enriched from blood (not recorded which). These receptors were obtained from a woman between 18 and 29 years old who had been exposed to COVID-19. Both conserved end residues are part of each CDR3. Each record gives: CDR3 length, D gene, V gene, J gene, clone size, CDR3 DNA, CDR3 protein. D genes are given only for firm matches. Clone size appears in some rows only: once, few, many, or a class for an expanded clone.

len: 14; d_gene: TRBD1; v_gene: TRBV11-2; j_gene: TRBJ2-2; abundance: once; CDR3nt: TGTGCCAGCGGGAGACAGGGGGCGATCGGGGAGCTGTTTTTT; CDR3aa: CASGRQGAIGELFF
len: 16; d_gene: NA; v_gene: TRBV5-8; j_gene: TRBJ2-3; abundance: NA; CDR3nt: TGTGCCAGCAGCTTGGCCGTGGGGGCCCACACAGATACGCAGTATTTT; CDR3aa: CASSLAVGAHTDTQYF
len: 13; d_gene: NA; v_gene: TRBV27; j_gene: TRBJ2-7; abundance: NA; CDR3nt: TGTGCCAGCAGTTTCGGACAGAAATACGAGCAGTACTTC; CDR3aa: CASSFGQKYEQYF
len: 13; d_gene: NA; v_gene: TRBV6-1; j_gene: TRBJ1-3; abundance: NA; CDR3nt: TGTGCCAGCAGTGATCTCTCTGGAAACACCATATATTTT; CDR3aa: CASSDLSGNTIYF
len: 16; d_gene: TRBD1; v_gene: TRBV7-2; j_gene: TRBJ2-1; abundance: NA; CDR3nt: TGTGCCAGCAGCCTCTCTTTTAGGACAGGCTACAATGAGCAGTTCTTC; CDR3aa: CASSLSFRTGYNEQFF
len: 15; d_gene: TRBD1; v_gene: TRBV5-6; j_gene: TRBJ2-7; abundance: NA; CDR3nt: TGTGCCAGCAGCTTGGGGACAGGGGGCGCGTACGAGCAGTACTTC; CDR3aa: CASSLGTGGAYEQYF
len: 16; d_gene: TRBD2; v_gene: TRBV19; j_gene: TRBJ2-1; abundance: NA; CDR3nt: TGTGCCACCGCGATTGACCCGGGGGGGATTTACAATGAGCAGTTCTTC; CDR3aa: CATAIDPGGIYNEQFF
len: 17; d_gene: TRBD2; v_gene: TRBV14; j_gene: TRBJ2-1; abundance: few; CDR3nt: TGTGCCAGCAGCCAGGGACTAGCGGCCCAAACCTACAATGAGCAGTTCTTC; CDR3aa: CASSQGLAAQTYNEQFF
len: 15; d_gene: NA; v_gene: TRBV5-1; j_gene: TRBJ2-3; abundance: NA; CDR3nt: TGCGCCAGCAGTGAAGGAAGAGGGCCCACAGATACGCAGTATTTT; CDR3aa: CASSEGRGPTDTQYF
len: 17; d_gene: TRBD2; v_gene: TRBV5-1; j_gene: TRBJ2-3; abundance: NA; CDR3nt: TGCGCCAGCAGCTTGGGACTAGCGGGGACCCTCACAGATACGCAGTATTTT; CDR3aa: CASSLGLAGTLTDTQYF
len: 16; d_gene: TRBD2; v_gene: TRBV6-6; j_gene: TRBJ2-3; abundance: NA; CDR3nt: TGTGCCAGCAGTTCTGGTGGCGGGGGGGCTTCAGATACGCAGTATTTT; CDR3aa: CASSSGGGGASDTQYF
len: 11; d_gene: NA; v_gene: TRBV6-6; j_gene: TRBJ2-1; abundance: few; CDR3nt: TGTGCCAGCACCCCTGACAATGAGCAGTTCTTC; CDR3aa: CASTPDNEQFF
len: 15; d_gene: TRBD1; v_gene: TRBV4-3; j_gene: TRBJ1-2; abundance: NA; CDR3nt: TGCGCCAGCAGCCACGGGACAGGGCGGGACTATGGCTACACCTTC; CDR3aa: CASSHGTGRDYGYTF
len: 14; d_gene: TRBD1; v_gene: TRBV11-2; j_gene: TRBJ2-1; abundance: NA; CDR3nt: TGTGCCAGCAGCTCACAGGGGGCGCAAAATGAGCAGTTCTTC; CDR3aa: CASSSQGAQNEQFF
len: 14; d_gene: TRBD2; v_gene: TRBV19; j_gene: TRBJ2-2; abundance: NA; CDR3nt: TGTGCCAGTAGTATAGGCGGGAGCGCCGGGGAGCTGTTTTTT; CDR3aa: CASSIGGSAGELFF
len: 18; d_gene: NA; v_gene: TRBV6-6; j_gene: TRBJ1-2; abundance: NA; CDR3nt: TGTGCCAGCAGTCGGACGATTAGTATGTTCCAGGGGAACTATGGCTACACCTTC; CDR3aa: CASSRTISMFQGNYGYTF
len: 15; d_gene: NA; v_gene: TRBV6-2/TRBV6-3; j_gene: TRBJ2-7; abundance: few; CDR3nt: TGTGCCAGCAGTTACGCGGCGGGGGCTGGAAACGAGCAGTACTTC; CDR3aa: CASSYAAGAGNEQYF
len: 14; d_gene: NA; v_gene: TRBV9; j_gene: TRBJ1-5; abundance: NA; CDR3nt: TGTGCCAGCAGCGTAGGGGCAGGGGATCAGCCCCAGCATTTT; CDR3aa: CASSVGAGDQPQHF
len: 16; d_gene: TRBD2; v_gene: TRBV3-1/TRBV3-2; j_gene: TRBJ2-7; abundance: once; CDR3nt: TGTGCCAGCAGCGAGACTAGCGGGTTCGTAACCTACGAGCAGTACTTC; CDR3aa: CASSETSGFVTYEQYF
len: 14; d_gene: TRBD1; v_gene: TRBV7-9; j_gene: TRBJ2-7; abundance: NA; CDR3nt: TGTGCCAGCAGCTTATTTACAGGGGGCAACGAGCAGTACTTC; CDR3aa: CASSLFTGGNEQYF
len: 18; d_gene: TRBD1; v_gene: TRBV5-5; j_gene: TRBJ2-1; abundance: NA; CDR3nt: TGTGCCAGCAGCTTGGTACTCACCCGAAGACAGGGGGGCAATGAGCAGTTCTTC; CDR3aa: CASSLVLTRRQGGNEQFF
len: 15; d_gene: TRBD2; v_gene: TRBV27; j_gene: TRBJ2-3; abundance: few; CDR3nt: TGTGCCAGCAGTTTTAGCGGGAGAAGCACAGATACGCAGTATTTT; CDR3aa: CASSFSGRSTDTQYF
len: 12; d_gene: NA; v_gene: TRBV4-2; j_gene: TRBJ2-1; abundance: NA; CDR3nt: TGTGCCAGCAGCCAAGAACTGACAGCCCAGTTCTTC; CDR3aa: CASSQELTAQFF